This TCR beta chain was recovered during a study of low-dose radiotherapy and immunotherapy resistance in tumors. Looking at the study overall: Oral administration of aspirin 300 mg daily occurred for four cycles, commencing at cycle 1 day 1.

TRAV and TRBV primers primed cDNA for both TCRalpha and TCRbeta. The authors ran around 19 PCR cycles to amplify TCRs with a constant-region primer and V-primer adapter. The mRNA which had been isolated was amplified by in vitro transcription. One entry per CDR3 protein results from TCRdb running MiXCR on the reads. The sample shows approximately 70,000 distinct CDR3 sequences, 30% to 40% of them seen only once. The sample's time point: before trial treatment. Germline CDR1 reads LNHNV; CDR2 reads YYDKDF (reference sequence). V shed 3 bases, J shed 7 bases, and the junction held 8 bases outside the gene matches. This CDR3 contains 15 residues. This clonotype was recorded many times.

This TCR derives from a female donor with ovarian cancer. The chain links TRBV15 to TRBJ1-4; TRBD1 aligns across 7 bases. The specimen comprised PBMCs, sampled before treatment. CDR3 in amino acids: CATSSARGMSEKLFF. In DNA, the CDR3 is TGTGCCACCAGCAGCGCCAGGGGGATGAGTGAAAAACTGTTTTTT.